The rows below give T cell receptor beta chains drawn from one sample of a study of technical replicates of blood from a few donors. The data were produced by immunoSEQ multiplex PCR, yet TCRdb's version contains in-frame clones alone and is incomplete. The data show tens of thousands of clones, with approximately 95% seen just once and around 0.3% held by the top ten. The specimen sequenced was T cells isolated from PBMCs. All receptors come from a human donor in good health. Each CDR3 is given with its conserved first and last residue. A D gene is named only where the DNA matches it firmly.

TRBJ1-1 TRBV28 NA CASSSGQNTEAFF TGTGCCAGCAGTTCAGGACAGAACACTGAAGCTTTCTTT
TRBJ1-1 TRBV28 NA CASSGISTEAFF TGTGCCAGCAGTGGCATTTCCACTGAAGCTTTCTTT
TRBJ1-5 TRBV4-2 NA CASSPTAGRQPQHF TGTGCCAGCAGCCCTACGGCGGGGCGGCAGCCCCAGCATTTT
TRBJ2-1 TRBV7-8 NA CASSLDHGSSYNEQFF TGTGCCAGCAGCTTAGACCACGGGTCCTCCTACAATGAGCAGTTCTTC
TRBJ2-7 TRBV28 NA CASSFRGISYEQYF TGTGCCAGCAGTTTCCGTGGCATTTCCTACGAGCAGTACTTC
TRBJ1-5 TRBV7-8 NA CASSVEGGQPQHF TGTGCCAGCAGCGTAGAAGGAGGTCAGCCCCAGCATTTT
TRBJ1-3 TRBV13 TRBD1 CASSHQTGAFSGNTIYF TGTGCCAGCAGCCACCAGACAGGGGCTTTCTCTGGAAACACCATATATTTT
TRBJ1-1 TRBV11-3 NA CASSSWLTGNTEAFF TGTGCCAGCAGCTCCTGGCTGACAGGGAACACTGAAGCTTTCTTT
TRBJ1-2 TRBV29-1 NA CSVRTANYGYTF TGCAGCGTTCGGACAGCTAACTATGGCTACACCTTC
TRBJ2-7 TRBV6-5 TRBD1 CASSYGDSRSYEQYF TGTGCCAGCAGTTATGGGGACAGTCGCTCCTACGAGCAGTACTTC
TRBJ2-3 TRBV6-1 TRBD1 CASSLTGSTDTQYF TGTGCCAGCAGTTTGACAGGGAGCACAGATACGCAGTATTTT
TRBJ1-3 TRBV9 TRBD1 CASSVEPQGTGNTIYF TGTGCCAGCAGCGTAGAGCCACAGGGGACTGGAAACACCATATATTTT
TRBJ1-5 TRBV10-3 NA CAISEGLPGNQPQHF TGTGCCATCAGTGAGGGACTTCCTGGGAATCAGCCCCAGCATTTT